This TCR beta chain was captured by sequencing in a study of blood T cell repertoires in COVID-19. At the level of the study: Spain, Italy and the United States supplied samples that represented acute and convalescent COVID-19. T cells, B-cell-depleted T cells, or PBMCs supplied cDNA or gDNA.

The CDR3 is made up of 15 amino acids. Germline assignment: CDR1 SGHRS and CDR2 YFSETQ. The trim removed 0 bases at V and 6 bases at J, leaving 5 bases unmatched. As originally analysed: Cell counts per sample came from amplifying reference gene primers. The method was immunoSEQ multiplex PCR; TCRdb's version includes in-frame clones alone and lacks a portion of them. For V, J and clone size, that table is used; D and trimming come from the DNA. The repertoire holds some 120,000 clones, with more than 70% as singletons. This chain links TRBV5-1 with TRBJ1-4, with 7 bases fitting TRBD1. This receptor was taken from a human donor in a cohort sampled during active COVID-19. Sequenced: peripheral blood. CDR3 in amino acids: CASSLDGTAHEKLFF. The CDR3 DNA reads TGCGCCAGCAGCTTGGATGGGACAGCTCATGAAAAACTGTTTTTT.